Following are 30 T cell receptor beta chains from one sample sequenced in a study of regulatory T cells in long-lasting Graves disease. With iRepertoire HTBI primers and Arm-PCR of CDR3 regions, TCR beta libraries were built. Using its own MiXCR run on the multiplex PCR reads, TCRdb lists one record per CDR3 protein. The table lists fewer than 450,000 distinct CDR3 sequences, around 21% of them singletons. Time point given: persistent/refractory GD, antithyroid drugs over 5 years with positive TRAb. The TCR library was made from RNA that had been extracted from PBMCs in TRIzol. Sample: peripheral blood mononuclear cells (PBMCs), taken when the disease was refractory, from a patient treated with antithyroid drugs. The receptors stem from a female donor with Graves disease.

This clonotype came up a few times. The V gene is TRBV10-3, the J gene TRBJ2-2; 11 nucleotides line up with TRBD1. CDR1 and CDR2 from the germline V gene are ENHRY and SYGVKD. Losses at the gene ends were 0 bases for V and 1 base for J; bases not matched to a gene: 4. This CDR3 is 18 amino acids long. The CDR3 here is CAISESPGQGVNTGELFF. CDR3 coding DNA: TGTGCCATCAGTGAGTCGCCGGGACAGGGGGTGAACACCGGGGAGCTGTTTTTT.

J is TRBJ2-3 and V is TRBV7-2; 9 bases match TRBD2. CDR3 length equals 15 residues. Germline CDR1 is SGHTA and CDR2 is FQGNSA. With V trimmed by 3 bases and J by 6 bases, 7 bases remained unmatched. The CDR3 sequence is CASSFTSGSLDTQYF. The CDR3 DNA follows: TGTGCCAGCAGCTTCACTAGCGGGTCCTTGGATACGCAGTATTTT.

This clonotype was recorded a few times. The chain couples TRBV18 to TRBJ1-2; D call uncertain. The germline V gene has CDR1 KGHSH and CDR2 LQKENI. This CDR3 comprises 13 residues. Trimming pared 6 bases from V and 4 bases from J, leaving 12 bases between. The CDR3 loop reads CASSNSGSYGYTF. CDR3 nucleotides: TGTGCCAGCTCGAACAGCGGCAGCTATGGCTACACCTTC.

This clonotype was detected many times. V and J are TRBV27 and TRBJ2-7, with 9 bases identical to TRBD2. The length of the CDR3 is 15 residues. Germline CDR1 is MNHEY and CDR2 is SMNVEV (reference sequence). With 2 bases clipped from V and 3 bases from J, the junction kept 5 bases outside the gene matches. The CDR3 loop reads CASSLRAGGHYEQYF. The CDR3 DNA follows: TGTGCCAGCAGTTTAAGAGCGGGAGGACACTACGAGCAGTACTTC.

Many counts were recorded for this clonotype. This rearrangement joins TRBV28 to TRBJ2-5, with TRBD1 matching over 8 bases. Germline-derived CDR1 and CDR2 are MDHEN and SYDVKM. This CDR3 is 15 amino acids long. V gave up 1 base and J gave up 5 bases; unmatched junction bases: 6. CDR3 nucleotide sequence: TGTGCCAGCAGTTTATACAGGGGGTCGGATGAGACCCAGTACTTC. This encodes CASSLYRGSDETQYF.

This clonotype appeared many times. The rearrangement joins TRBV2 to TRBJ2-7; D is uncertain. CDR3 length: 13 amino acids. Trimming left V 4 bases short and J 4 bases short, with 11 bases between. Germline values: CDR1 SNHLY, CDR2 FYNNEI. The CDR3 DNA is TGTGCCAGCAGTGTGGTAGCCGGGTACGAGCAGTACTTC. Translation: CASSVVAGYEQYF.

The gene calls are TRBV19 and TRBJ2-7, with a weak D call TRBD2 (6 bases). V shed 3 bases and J shed 5 bases, with 20 bases lying between them. Germline V CDR1 and CDR2: LNHDA, SQIVND (reference sequence). There are 16 residues in the CDR3. The CDR3 is CASSMLVGGAPNEQYF. CDR3 bases: TGTGCCAGTAGTATGTTAGTTGGAGGGGCACCAAACGAGCAGTACTTC.

In this sample, this clonotype turned up many times. The V call is TRBV2, the J call TRBJ2-3; 12 nucleotides agree with TRBD2. This CDR3 is 15 amino acids long. Per the germline V gene, CDR1 is SNHLY and CDR2 is FYNNEI. The trim removed 5 bases at V and 5 bases at J, leaving 5 bases unmatched. The CDR3 nucleotides read TGTGCCAGCAGTCAACTAGCGGGAGGAGGAGATACGCAGTATTTT. Amino acids: CASSQLAGGGDTQYF.

Of note for this clonotype: A much larger clone differs by one base, so this may be a read error. The V gene is TRBV29-1, the J gene TRBJ2-5, with D unclear. CDR1 is SQVTM and CDR2 is ANQGSEA in the germline V gene. This CDR3 has 12 amino acids. In nucleotides, the CDR3 is TGCAGCGTTGAAGGGGTGGAAGAGACCCGGTACTTC. As protein: CSVEGVEETRYF.

In its sample, this clonotype was seen many times. The chain is built from TRBV28 and TRBJ1-5; 9 positions match TRBD1. V lost 6 bases, J lost 2 bases, and 11 bases stayed unmatched. CDR1 and CDR2 from the germline V gene are MDHEN and SYDVKM. This CDR3 has 17 residues. The CDR3 bases are TGTGCCAGCAGCCCTCGACCTCGGACAGGGGGCAATCAGCCCCAGCATTTT. Its protein is CASSPRPRTGGNQPQHF.

V and J are TRBV7-9 and TRBJ2-2; TRBD1 matches at 9 bases. This CDR3 contains 17 residues. CDR1 and CDR2 from the germline V gene are SEHNR and FQNEAQ (reference sequence). The junction had 7 bases not matched to a gene; V was cut back by 3 bases and J by 2 bases. CDR3 nucleotide sequence: TGTGCCAGCAGCTTTCCAAAGGACAGGGGCAACACCGGGGAGCTGTTTTTT. Amino acids: CASSFPKDRGNTGELFF.

The sample holds one count of this clonotype. The chain joins TRBV5-1 to TRBJ2-2; 10 bases map to TRBD1. V gave up 2 bases and J gave up 4 bases; unmatched junction bases: 5. The CDR3 loop spans 16 amino acids. Looked up from germline, CDR1 is SGHRS and CDR2 is YFSETQ. This chain's CDR3 is CASSLTGTGVTGELFF. CDR3 coding DNA: TGCGCCAGCAGCTTAACCGGGACAGGGGTCACCGGGGAGCTGTTTTTT.

The chain recombines TRBV9 with TRBJ1-4, with D hard to call. CDR3 size: 14 residues. CDR1 SGDLS and CDR2 YYNGEE come from the germline V gene. V lost 4 bases to trimming and J lost 6 bases, with 13 bases between them. This CDR3 reads CASSPGGGDEKLFF. The CDR3 region has the DNA TGTGCCAGCAGCCCGGGCGGTGGGGATGAAAAACTGTTTTTT.

This clonotype showed up many times. This chain joins TRBV2 and TRBJ1-6; D remains ambiguous. This CDR3 comprises 17 residues. Deletions cut 6 bases from V and 3 bases from J, with 18 bases between. Germline lookup yields CDR1 SNHLY and CDR2 FYNNEI. Here the CDR3 reads CASSLDPAAYYNSPLHF. CDR3 nucleotide sequence: TGTGCCAGCAGCCTCGACCCGGCCGCGTACTATAATTCACCCCTCCACTTT. Using reference TRBV2 and TRBJ1-6 for the parts outside the CDR3, the full variable domain is EPEVTQTPSHQVTQMGQEVILRCVPISNHLYFYWYRQILGQKVEFLVSFYNNEISEKSEIFDDQFSVERPDGSNFTLKIRSTKLEDSAMYFCASSLDPAAYYNSPLHFGNGTRLTVT.

In its sample, this clonotype was seen many times. The chain links TRBV7-8 to TRBJ2-2; tentative D call: TRBD1 (6 bases). V dropped 6 bases and J dropped 4 bases, with 39 bases sitting between them. The CDR3 is 23 residues long. Germline CDR1 and CDR2: SGHVS and FQNEAQ. CDR3 DNA sequence: TGTGCCAGCAGTCTTAAGGTCGTGTCGGCTCGGAATACAATGACAGGACCCACCGGGGAGCTGTTTTTT. Protein product: CASSLKVVSARNTMTGPTGELFF. The full variable domain, its missing parts supplied by reference TRBV7-8 and TRBJ2-2, is GAGVSQSPRYKVAKRGQDVALRCDPISGHVSLFWYQQALGQGPEFLTYFQNEAQLDKSGLPSDRFFAERPEGSVSTLKIQRTQQEDSAVYLCASSLKVVSARNTMTGPTGELFFGEGSRLTVL.

There are many counts of this clonotype. The CDR3 DNA sequence: TGTGCCTGGAGTTCGGACGGAAACTATGGCTACACCTTC. This encodes CAWSSDGNYGYTF. The chain recombines TRBV30 with TRBJ1-2; no clear D. This CDR3 has 13 residues. V lost 2 bases, J lost 2 bases, and 9 bases lay in between. CDR1 is GTSNPN, CDR2 SVGIG, per germline (reference sequence).

DNA for the CDR3: TGCGCCAGCAGCCATGGGCAGGGAGAAAATTCACCCCTCCACTTT. Residues: CASSHGQGENSPLHF. The chain recombines TRBV4-3 with TRBJ1-6; perhaps TRBD1 as D (5 bases). The germline CDR1 and CDR2 sequences are LGHNA and YSLEER. V lost 3 bases and J lost 7, with 13 bases in between. The CDR3 consists of 15 residues.

This clonotype was detected many times. V gene TRBV27 combines with J gene TRBJ2-5; perhaps D is TRBD1 or TRBD2 (5 bases each). This CDR3 spans 13 amino acids. Germline V gives CDR1 MNHEY, CDR2 SMNVEV (reference sequence). Trimming removed 3 bases from V and 7 bases from J, with 12 bases in between. The CDR3 loop is CASSFGTDGTQYF. The CDR3 nucleotides are TGTGCCAGCAGTTTCGGGACGGACGGGACCCAGTACTTC.

This clonotype was seen a few times. This chain uses TRBV6-1 with TRBJ1-3, with D possibly being TRBD1 (6 bases). The CDR3 consists of 13 residues. V was clipped by 7 bases and J by 3 bases, with 10 bases between them. The V gene's germline CDR1 is MNHNS and CDR2 SASEGT. CDR3 sequence reads: CASTGANGNTIYF. CDR3 nucleotides: TGTGCCAGCACAGGGGCAAATGGAAACACCATATATTTT.

There are many counts of this clonotype. The J gene is TRBJ1-4, the V gene TRBV28, with D unclear. The V end lost 2 bases, the J end lost 0 bases, and 4 bases lay between the germline ends. CDR3 length: 14 residues. CDR1 is MDHEN, CDR2 SYDVKM, per germline. This chain's CDR3 is CASSLRSTNEKLFF. The DNA of the CDR3 is TGTGCCAGCAGTTTAAGGTCAACTAATGAAAAACTGTTTTTT.

V usage is TRBV9 and J usage is TRBJ1-1; possibly TRBD1 for D (6 bases). V lost 3 bases to trimming and J lost 8 bases, with 17 bases between them. This CDR3 has 14 residues. Germline CDR1 reads SGDLS; CDR2 reads YYNGEE. CDR3 nucleotide sequence: TGTGCCAGCAGCGGACAAGGGGGAAAGGGGGAAGCTTTCTTT. This gives the protein CASSGQGGKGEAFF.

This clonotype was seen only a few times. V gene TRBV7-2 combines with J gene TRBJ2-4; TRBD2 matches 8 bases. Germline assignment: CDR1 SGHTA and CDR2 FQGNSA. The CDR3 consists of 16 residues. V lost 1 base and J lost 0; bases outside the gene matches: 2. The CDR3 sequence is CASSLDSGIAKNIQYF. Here the CDR3 DNA reads TGTGCCAGCAGCTTAGATAGCGGGATAGCCAAAAACATTCAGTACTTC.

The genes are TRBV24-1 and TRBJ2-3, with 9 positions matching TRBD2. J gave up 4 bases and V 4 bases, and 14 bases lay outside the gene matches. There are 18 residues in the CDR3. Germline V gives CDR1 KGHDR, CDR2 SFDVKD. Here the CDR3 DNA reads TGTGCCACCAGTGACCAGAGGACTAGCGTTTACGGCCCAGATACGCAGTATTTT. This encodes CATSDQRTSVYGPDTQYF.

There are many counts of this clonotype. V and J are TRBV30 and TRBJ1-2, with D perhaps matching TRBD1 (6 bases). Deletions cut 1 base from V and 4 bases from J, with 22 bases between. Looked up from germline, CDR1 is GTSNPN and CDR2 is SVGIG (reference sequence). The CDR3 covers 17 residues. The CDR3 bases are TGTGCCTGGAGTGCGTCTCCTGGACAGCGATCATTCTATGGCTACACCTTC. It translates to CAWSASPGQRSFYGYTF.

About this clonotype: The CDR3 carries no conserved terminal phenylalanine or tryptophan, so it likely arises from a read error. The chain recombines TRBV10-3 with TRBJ2-6; possibly TRBD2 for D (5 bases). Germline CDR1 and CDR2: ENHRY and SYGVKD. The V gene lost 6 bases and the J gene lost 1 base, with 19 bases spanning the gap. The CDR3 length is 18 residues. CDR3 residues: CAIRPDGEFRSGANVLTS. In DNA form, the CDR3 reads TGTGCCATCAGGCCCGATGGGGAGTTTAGGTCTGGGGCCAACGTCCTGACTTCC.

The chain employs TRBV28 and TRBJ1-2, with 10 positions matching TRBD1. The germline V gene has CDR1 MDHEN and CDR2 SYDVKM. V was clipped by 5 bases and J by 8 bases; unmatched bases: 11. This CDR3 is built from 15 residues. In nucleotides, the CDR3 is TGTGCCAGCAGTCCGCGGGCCGGGACAGGGGAGGGCTACACCTTC. Amino acids: CASSPRAGTGEGYTF.

This clonotype was recorded at least ten times. The chain employs TRBV28 and TRBJ1-4; no reliable D call. Deletions cut 5 bases from V and 6 bases from J, with 16 bases between. The CDR3 consists of 15 residues. Germline V gene data show CDR1 as MDHEN and CDR2 as SYDVKM. This CDR3 reads CASSREPTLYEKLFF. CDR3 coding DNA: TGTGCCAGCAGTAGGGAGCCTACGTTATATGAAAAACTGTTTTTT.

This clonotype was observed many times. The chain carries TRBV28 and TRBJ1-5; TRBD1 might be the D (6 bases). In germline, CDR1 is MDHEN, CDR2 SYDVKM. V lost 2 bases and J lost 2, with 13 bases in between. The CDR3 consists of 16 residues. CDR3 region: CASSLTRDTGNQPQHF. The CDR3 nucleotides read TGTGCCAGCAGTTTAACTAGGGACACGGGCAATCAGCCCCAGCATTTT.

The chain uses TRBV7-8 and TRBJ1-5; 11 positions match TRBD1. The germline V gene encodes CDR1 SGHVS and CDR2 FQNEAQ. V lost 1 base and J lost 2; bases outside the gene matches: 1. This CDR3 has 16 residues. As DNA, the CDR3 is TGTGCCAGCAGCTTAGGGACAGGGGGCCGCAATCAGCCCCAGCATTTT. Protein product: CASSLGTGGRNQPQHF. Variable domain in full (rest from reference TRBV7-8 and TRBJ1-5): GAGVSQSPRYKVAKRGQDVALRCDPISGHVSLFWYQQALGQGPEFLTYFQNEAQLDKSGLPSDRFFAERPEGSVSTLKIQRTQQEDSAVYLCASSLGTGGRNQPQHFGDGTRLSIL.

This clonotype was counted ten times or more. The chain couples TRBV2 to TRBJ2-5, with 11 positions matching TRBD2. This CDR3 is 15 amino acids long. Losses at the gene ends were 5 bases for V and 1 base for J; bases not matched to a gene: 3. Germline V CDR1 and CDR2: SNHLY, FYNNEI. Here the CDR3 DNA reads TGTGCCAGCAGTTCTAGCGGGAGGCCCCAAGAGACCCAGTACTTC. It translates to CASSSSGRPQETQYF.